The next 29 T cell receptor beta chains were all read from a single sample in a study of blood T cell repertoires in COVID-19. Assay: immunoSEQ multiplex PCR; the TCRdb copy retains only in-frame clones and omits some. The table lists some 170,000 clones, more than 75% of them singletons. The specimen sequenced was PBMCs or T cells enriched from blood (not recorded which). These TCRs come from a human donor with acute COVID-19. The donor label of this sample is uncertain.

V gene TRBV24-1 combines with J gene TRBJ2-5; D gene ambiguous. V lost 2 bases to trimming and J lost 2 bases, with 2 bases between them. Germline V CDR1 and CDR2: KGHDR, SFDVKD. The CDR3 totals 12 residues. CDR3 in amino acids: CATSDSQETQYF. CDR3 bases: TGTGCCACCAGTGATTCTCAAGAGACCCAGTACTTC.

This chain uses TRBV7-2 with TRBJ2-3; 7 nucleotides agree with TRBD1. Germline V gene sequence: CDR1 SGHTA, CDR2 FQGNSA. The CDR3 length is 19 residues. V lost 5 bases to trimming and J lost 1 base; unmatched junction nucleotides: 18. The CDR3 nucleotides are TGTGCCAGCAGCATTTTTGACAGGGATGGTTATAGGGGCACAGATACGCAGTATTTT. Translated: CASSIFDRDGYRGTDTQYF.

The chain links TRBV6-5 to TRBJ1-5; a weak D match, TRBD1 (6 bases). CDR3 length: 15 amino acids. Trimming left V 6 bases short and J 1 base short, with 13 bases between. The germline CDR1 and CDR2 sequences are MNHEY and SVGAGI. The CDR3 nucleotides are TGTGCCAGCAGCTTCCCCACAGGGAGCAATCAGCCCCAGCATTTT. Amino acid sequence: CASSFPTGSNQPQHF.

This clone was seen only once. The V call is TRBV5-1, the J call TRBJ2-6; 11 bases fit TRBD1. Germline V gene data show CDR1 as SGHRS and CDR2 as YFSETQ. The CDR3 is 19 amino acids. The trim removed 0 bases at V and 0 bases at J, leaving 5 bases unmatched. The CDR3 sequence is CASSLEWTGGYSGANVLTF. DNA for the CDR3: TGCGCCAGCAGCTTGGAATGGACAGGGGGCTACTCTGGGGCCAACGTCCTGACTTTC.

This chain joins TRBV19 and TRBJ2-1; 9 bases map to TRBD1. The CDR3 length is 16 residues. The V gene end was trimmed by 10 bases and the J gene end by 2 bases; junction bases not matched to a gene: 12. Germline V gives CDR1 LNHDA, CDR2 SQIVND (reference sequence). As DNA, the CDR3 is TGTGCCACCACGAGGCTGGGGGACAGGGCCTACAATGAGCAGTTCTTC. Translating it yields CATTRLGDRAYNEQFF.

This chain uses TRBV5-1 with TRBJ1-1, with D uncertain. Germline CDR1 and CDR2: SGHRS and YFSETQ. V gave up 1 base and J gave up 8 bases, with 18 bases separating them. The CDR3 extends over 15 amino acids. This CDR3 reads CASSLSGYKGMEAFF. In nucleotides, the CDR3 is TGCGCCAGCAGCTTGTCGGGATATAAGGGAATGGAAGCTTTCTTT.

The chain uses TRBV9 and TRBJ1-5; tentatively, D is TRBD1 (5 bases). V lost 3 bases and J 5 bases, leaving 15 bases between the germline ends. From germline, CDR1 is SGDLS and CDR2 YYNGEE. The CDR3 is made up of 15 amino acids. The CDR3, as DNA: TGTGCCAGCAGCGCACTCGGGGGGGTGGATCAGCCCCAGCATTTT. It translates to CASSALGGVDQPQHF.

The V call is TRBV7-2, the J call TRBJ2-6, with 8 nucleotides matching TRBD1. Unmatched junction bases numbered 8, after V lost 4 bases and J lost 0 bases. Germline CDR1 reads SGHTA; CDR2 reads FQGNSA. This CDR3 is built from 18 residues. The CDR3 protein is CASSSMTGAVSGANVLTF. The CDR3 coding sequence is TGTGCCAGCAGCTCTATGACAGGGGCTGTCTCTGGGGCCAACGTCCTGACTTTC.

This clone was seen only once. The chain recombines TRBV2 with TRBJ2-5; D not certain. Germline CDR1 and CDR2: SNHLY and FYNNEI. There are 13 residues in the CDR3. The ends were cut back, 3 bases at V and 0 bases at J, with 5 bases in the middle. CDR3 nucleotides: TGTGCCAGCAGTGACAGGAACCAAGAGACCCAGTACTTC. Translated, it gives CASSDRNQETQYF. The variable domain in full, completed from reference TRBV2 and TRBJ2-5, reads EPEVTQTPSHQVTQMGQEVILRCVPISNHLYFYWYRQILGQKVEFLVSFYNNEISEKSEIFDDQFSVERPDGSNFTLKIRSTKLEDSAMYFCASSDRNQETQYFGPGTRLLVL.

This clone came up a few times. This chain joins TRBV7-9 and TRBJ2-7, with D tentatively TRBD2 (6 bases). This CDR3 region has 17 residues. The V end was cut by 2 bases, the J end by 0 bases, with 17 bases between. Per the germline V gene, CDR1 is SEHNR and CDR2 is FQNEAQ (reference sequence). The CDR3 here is CASSLSGGTPDSYEQYF. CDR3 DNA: TGTGCCAGCAGCTTATCCGGCGGGACTCCCGACTCCTACGAGCAGTACTTC.

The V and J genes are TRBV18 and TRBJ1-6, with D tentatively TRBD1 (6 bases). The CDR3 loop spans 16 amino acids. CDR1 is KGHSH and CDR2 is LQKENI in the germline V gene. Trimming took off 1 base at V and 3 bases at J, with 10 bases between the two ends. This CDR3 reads CASSPQSGVYNSPLHF. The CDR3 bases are TGTGCCAGCTCACCACAGTCAGGGGTCTATAATTCACCCCTCCACTTT.

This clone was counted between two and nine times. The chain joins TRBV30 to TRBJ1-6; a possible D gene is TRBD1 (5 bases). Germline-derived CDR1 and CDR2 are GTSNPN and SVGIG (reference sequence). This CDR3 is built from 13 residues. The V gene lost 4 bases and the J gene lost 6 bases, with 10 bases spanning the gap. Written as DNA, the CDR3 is TGTGCCTGGATGCGGGGGATTAATTCACCCCTCCACTTT. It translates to CAWMRGINSPLHF.

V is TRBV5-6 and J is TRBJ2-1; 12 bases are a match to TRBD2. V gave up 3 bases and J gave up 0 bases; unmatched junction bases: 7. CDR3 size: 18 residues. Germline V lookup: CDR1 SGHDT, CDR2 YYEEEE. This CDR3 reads CASSWGGLAGSSYNEQFF. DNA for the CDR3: TGTGCCAGCAGCTGGGGCGGACTAGCGGGGAGCTCCTACAATGAGCAGTTCTTC. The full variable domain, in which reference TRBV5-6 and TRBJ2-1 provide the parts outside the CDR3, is DAGVTQSPTHLIKTRGQQVTLRCSPKSGHDTVSWYQQALGQGPQFIFQYYEEEERQRGNFPDRFSGHQFPNYSSELNVNALLLGDSALYLCASSWGGLAGSSYNEQFFGPGTRLTVL.

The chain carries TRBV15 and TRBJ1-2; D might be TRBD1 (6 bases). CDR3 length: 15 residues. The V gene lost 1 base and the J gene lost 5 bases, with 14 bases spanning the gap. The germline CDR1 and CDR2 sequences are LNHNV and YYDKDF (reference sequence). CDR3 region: CATSRVPNRDYGYTF. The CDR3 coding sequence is TGTGCCACCAGCAGAGTGCCGAACAGGGATTATGGCTACACCTTC.

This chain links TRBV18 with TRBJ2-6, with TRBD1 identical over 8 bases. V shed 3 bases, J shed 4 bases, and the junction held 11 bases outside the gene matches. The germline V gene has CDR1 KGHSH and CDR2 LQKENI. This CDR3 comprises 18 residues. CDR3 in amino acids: CASSPRQGPYDGANVLTF. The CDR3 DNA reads TGTGCCAGCTCACCTCGACAGGGGCCCTACGACGGGGCCAACGTCCTGACTTTC. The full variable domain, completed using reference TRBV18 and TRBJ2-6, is NAGVMQNPRHLVRRRGQEARLRCSPMKGHSHVYWYRQLPEEGLKFMVYLQKENIIDESGMPKERFSAEFPKEGPSILRIQQVVRGDSAAYFCASSPRQGPYDGANVLTFGAGSRLTVL.

The CDR3 region has the DNA TGCGCCAGCAGCTCCCGCGAGGGGGCGGGGAACACTGAAGCTTTCTTT. This sequence encodes CASSSREGAGNTEAFF. V usage is TRBV5-1 and J usage is TRBJ1-1; TRBD1 matches at 7 bases. The germline gives CDR1 SGHRS, CDR2 YFSETQ. V was clipped by 3 bases and J by 1 base; unmatched bases: 9. This CDR3 spans 16 amino acids.

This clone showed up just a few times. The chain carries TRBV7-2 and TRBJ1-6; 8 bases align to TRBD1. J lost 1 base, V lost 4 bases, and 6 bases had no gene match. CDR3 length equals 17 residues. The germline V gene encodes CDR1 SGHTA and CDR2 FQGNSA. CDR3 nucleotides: TGTGCCAGCAGCTCCCGGACAGGGAATTCCTATAATTCACCCCTCCACTTT. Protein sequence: CASSSRTGNSYNSPLHF.

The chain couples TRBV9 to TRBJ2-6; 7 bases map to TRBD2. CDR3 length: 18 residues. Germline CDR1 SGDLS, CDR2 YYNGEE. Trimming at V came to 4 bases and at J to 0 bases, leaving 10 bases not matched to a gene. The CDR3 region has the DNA TGTGCCAGCAGCCCATATGGGAGGGAGAGCTCTGGGGCCAACGTCCTGACTTTC. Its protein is CASSPYGRESSGANVLTF.

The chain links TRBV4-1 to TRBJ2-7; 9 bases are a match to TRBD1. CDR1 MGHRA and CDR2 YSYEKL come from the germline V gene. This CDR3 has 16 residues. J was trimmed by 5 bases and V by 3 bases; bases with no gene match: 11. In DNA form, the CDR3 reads TGCGCCAGCAGCCAGTACATCGGACAGGGGAAGGACGAGCAGTACTTC. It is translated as CASSQYIGQGKDEQYF.

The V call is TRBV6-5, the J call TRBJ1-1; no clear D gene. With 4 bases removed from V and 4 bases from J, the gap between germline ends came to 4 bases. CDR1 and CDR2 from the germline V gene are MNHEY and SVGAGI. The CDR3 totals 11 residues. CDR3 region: CASSFGTEAFF. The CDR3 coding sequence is TGTGCCAGCAGTTTCGGCACTGAAGCTTTCTTT.

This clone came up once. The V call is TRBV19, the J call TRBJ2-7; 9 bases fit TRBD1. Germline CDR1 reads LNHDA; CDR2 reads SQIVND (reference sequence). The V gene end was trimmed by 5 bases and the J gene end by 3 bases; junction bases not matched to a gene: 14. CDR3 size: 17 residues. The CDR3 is CASSPFSRQGDLYEQYF. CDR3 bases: TGTGCCAGTAGTCCATTTTCTAGACAGGGGGATCTCTACGAGCAGTACTTC.

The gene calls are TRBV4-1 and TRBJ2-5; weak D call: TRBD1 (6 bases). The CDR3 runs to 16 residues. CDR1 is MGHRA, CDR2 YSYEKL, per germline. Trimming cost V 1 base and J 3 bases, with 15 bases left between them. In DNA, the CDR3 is TGCGCCAGCAGCCAAGGCAAGGACAGCCTAGAAGAGACCCAGTACTTC. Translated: CASSQGKDSLEETQYF.

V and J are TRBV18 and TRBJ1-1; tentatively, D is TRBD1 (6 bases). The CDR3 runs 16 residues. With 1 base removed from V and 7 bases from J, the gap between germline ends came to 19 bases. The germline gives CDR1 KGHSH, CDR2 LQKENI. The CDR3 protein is CASSPLISQGGGEAFF. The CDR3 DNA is TGTGCCAGCTCACCACTTATATCACAGGGCGGTGGTGAAGCTTTCTTT.

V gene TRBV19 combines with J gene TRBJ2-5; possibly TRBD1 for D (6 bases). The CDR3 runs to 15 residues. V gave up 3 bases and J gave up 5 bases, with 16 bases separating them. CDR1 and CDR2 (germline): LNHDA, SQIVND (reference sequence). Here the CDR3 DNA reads TGTGCCAGTAGTATCGGTCGGGACACCGGGGAGACCCAGTACTTC. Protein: CASSIGRDTGETQYF.

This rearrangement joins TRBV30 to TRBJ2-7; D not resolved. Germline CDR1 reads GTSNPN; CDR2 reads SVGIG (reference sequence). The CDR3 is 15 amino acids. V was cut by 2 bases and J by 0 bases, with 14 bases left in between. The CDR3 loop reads CAWSRRRLISYEQYF. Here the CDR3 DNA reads TGTGCCTGGAGTCGGCGCAGGCTGATCTCCTACGAGCAGTACTTC.

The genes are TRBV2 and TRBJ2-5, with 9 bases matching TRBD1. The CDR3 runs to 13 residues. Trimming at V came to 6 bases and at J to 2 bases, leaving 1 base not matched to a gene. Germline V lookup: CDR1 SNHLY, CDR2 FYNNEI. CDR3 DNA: TGTGCCAGCAGGGACAGGGGACAAGAGACCCAGTACTTC. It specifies CASRDRGQETQYF.

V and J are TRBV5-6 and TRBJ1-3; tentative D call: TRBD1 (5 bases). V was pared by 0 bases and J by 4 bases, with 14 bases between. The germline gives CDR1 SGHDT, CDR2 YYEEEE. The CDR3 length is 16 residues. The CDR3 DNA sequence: TGTGCCAGCAGCTTGGTTGGGGACTCGGGAGGAAACACCATATATTTT. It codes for CASSLVGDSGGNTIYF.

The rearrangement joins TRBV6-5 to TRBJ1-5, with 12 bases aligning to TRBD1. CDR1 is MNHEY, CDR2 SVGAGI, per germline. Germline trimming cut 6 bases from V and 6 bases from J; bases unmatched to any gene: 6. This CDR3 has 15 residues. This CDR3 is CASRAGTGGRQPQHF. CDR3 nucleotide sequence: TGTGCCAGCAGGGCCGGGACAGGGGGCCGTCAGCCCCAGCATTTT.

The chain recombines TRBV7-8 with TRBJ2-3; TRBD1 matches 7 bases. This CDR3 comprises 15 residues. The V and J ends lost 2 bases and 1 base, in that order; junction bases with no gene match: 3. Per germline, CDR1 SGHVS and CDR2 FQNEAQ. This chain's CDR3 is CASSLRQGRTDTQYF. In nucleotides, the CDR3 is TGTGCCAGCAGCTTAAGACAGGGCCGCACAGATACGCAGTATTTT.